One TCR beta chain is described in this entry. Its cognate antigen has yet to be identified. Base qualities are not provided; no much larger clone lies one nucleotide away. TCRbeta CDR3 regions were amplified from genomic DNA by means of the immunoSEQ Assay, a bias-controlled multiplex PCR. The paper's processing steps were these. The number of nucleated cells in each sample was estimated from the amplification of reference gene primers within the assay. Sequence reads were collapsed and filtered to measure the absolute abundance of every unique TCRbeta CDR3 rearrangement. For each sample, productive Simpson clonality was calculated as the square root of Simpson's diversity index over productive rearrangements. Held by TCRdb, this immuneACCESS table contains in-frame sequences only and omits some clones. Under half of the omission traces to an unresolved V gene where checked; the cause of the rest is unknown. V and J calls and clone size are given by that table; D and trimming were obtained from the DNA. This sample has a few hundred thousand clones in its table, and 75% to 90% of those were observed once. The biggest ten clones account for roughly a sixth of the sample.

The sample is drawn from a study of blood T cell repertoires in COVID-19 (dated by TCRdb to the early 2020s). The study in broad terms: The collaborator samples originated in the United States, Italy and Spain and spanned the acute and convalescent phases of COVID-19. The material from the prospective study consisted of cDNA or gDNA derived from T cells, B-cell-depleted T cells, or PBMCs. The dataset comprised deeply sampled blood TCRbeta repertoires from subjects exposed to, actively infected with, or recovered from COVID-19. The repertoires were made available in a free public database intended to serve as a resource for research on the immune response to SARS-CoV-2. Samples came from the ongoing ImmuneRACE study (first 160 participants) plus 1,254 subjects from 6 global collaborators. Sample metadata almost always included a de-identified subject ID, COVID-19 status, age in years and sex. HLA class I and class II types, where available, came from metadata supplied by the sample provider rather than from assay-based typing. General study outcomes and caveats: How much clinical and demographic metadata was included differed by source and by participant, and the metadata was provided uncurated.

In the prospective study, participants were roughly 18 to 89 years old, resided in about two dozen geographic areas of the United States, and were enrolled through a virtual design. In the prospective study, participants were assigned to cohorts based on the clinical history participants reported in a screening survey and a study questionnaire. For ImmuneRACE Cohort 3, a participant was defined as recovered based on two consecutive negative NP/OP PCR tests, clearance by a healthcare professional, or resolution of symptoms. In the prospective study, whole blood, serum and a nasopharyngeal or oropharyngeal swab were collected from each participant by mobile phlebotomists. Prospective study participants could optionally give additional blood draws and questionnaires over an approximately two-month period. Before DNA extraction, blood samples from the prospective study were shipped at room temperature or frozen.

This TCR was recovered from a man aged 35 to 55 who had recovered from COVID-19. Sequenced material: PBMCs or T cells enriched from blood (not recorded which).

The DNA sequence follows: TGTGCCAGCACATTTTCCGGGACAGGGGGCTACGAGCAGTACTTC. The resulting protein is CASTFSGTGGYEQYF. The rearranged chain carries TRBV27 and TRBJ2-7; 11 nucleotides in the junction match TRBD1. CDR3 length: 15 amino acids, cysteine to phenylalanine. Only the CDR3 part of the read is kept: 45 bases, read in frame from the first base. V trim: 7 bases; J trim: 3 bases; unmatched bases: 8. CDR1 MNHEY and CDR2 SMNVEV were looked up in the germline V gene (reference sequence).